This T cell receptor (beta chain) was captured by sequencing in a study of glioma-infiltrating T cells. Amplification of TCR alpha and beta CDR3 regions from RNA used iRepertoire nested multiplex PCR. One entry per CDR3 protein, called by TCRdb with MiXCR from the multiplex PCR reads. The data show roughly 190,000 distinct CDR3 sequences, approximately 30% seen once. This CDR3 is built from 17 residues. V was pared by 4 bases and J by 7 bases, with 27 bases between. Germline V gene data show CDR1 as SQVTM and CDR2 as ANQGSEA. Material: glioma tissue, nonneoplastic brain tissue, or PBMCs (not recorded which). This sequence joins TRBV29-1 and TRBJ2-3; D may be TRBD2 (5 bases). The receptor was derived from a human donor with low-grade glioma or glioblastoma, undergoing nonglioma brain surgery, or in good health (not recorded which). The CDR3 here is CSVVHRSSGVTGNTQYF. The CDR3 region has the DNA TGCAGCGTTGTTCACCGGTCCAGCGGAGTAACCGGAAATACGCAGTATTTT.